The 27 T cell receptor beta chains in this list originate from one sample, sequenced in a study of blood T cell repertoires in COVID-19. The protocol was immunoSEQ multiplex PCR, while the TCRdb copy is restricted to in-frame clones and leaves out a portion. The sample consists of about 380,000 clones, around 89% of them appearing once. The material sequenced was PBMCs or T cells enriched from blood (not recorded which). All receptors come from a woman younger than 30 who had recovered from COVID-19.

V gene TRBV6-5 combines with J gene TRBJ1-6; TRBD1 matches 8 bases. Trimming removed 5 bases from V and 8 bases from J; junction bases left unmatched: 5. Germline V CDR1 and CDR2: MNHEY, SVGAGI. The CDR3 covers 14 residues. CDR3 DNA: TGTGCCAGCAGTACGGACAGGGCCCATTCACCCCTCCACTTT. Its translation is CASSTDRAHSPLHF.

V is TRBV18 and J is TRBJ1-4, with TRBD1 matching 7 bases. The J segment lost 2 bases and the V segment lost 3 bases, leaving 12 bases of the junction unmatched. Germline V lookup: CDR1 KGHSH, CDR2 LQKENI. This CDR3 comprises 18 residues. CDR3 DNA sequence: TGTGCCAGCTCACCCCAAAAACAGGGGAGATCGACTAATGAAAAACTGTTTTTT. Translation: CASSPQKQGRSTNEKLFF. Full variable domain (missing parts from reference TRBV18 and TRBJ1-4): NAGVMQNPRHLVRRRGQEARLRCSPMKGHSHVYWYRQLPEEGLKFMVYLQKENIIDESGMPKERFSAEFPKEGPSILRIQQVVRGDSAAYFCASSPQKQGRSTNEKLFFGSGTQLSVL.

V gene TRBV14 combines with J gene TRBJ1-5, with 7 bases fitting TRBD1. The CDR3 spans 15 residues. From germline, CDR1 is SGHDN and CDR2 FVKESK. V lost 4 bases, J lost 3 bases, and 6 bases stayed unmatched. This chain's CDR3 is CASSPTTGINQPQHF. The DNA for the CDR3 is TGTGCCAGCAGCCCCACGACAGGGATCAATCAGCCCCAGCATTTT.

The chain is built from TRBV18 and TRBJ2-3, with 12 bases fitting TRBD2. From germline, CDR1 is KGHSH and CDR2 LQKENI. With 0 bases clipped from V and 3 bases from J, the junction kept 4 bases outside the gene matches. The CDR3 covers 17 residues. The CDR3, as DNA: TGTGCCAGCTCACCACCCCCGGGACTAGCGGGTACAGATACGCAGTATTTT. It encodes CASSPPPGLAGTDTQYF. The full variable domain, completed using reference TRBV18 and TRBJ2-3, is NAGVMQNPRHLVRRRGQEARLRCSPMKGHSHVYWYRQLPEEGLKFMVYLQKENIIDESGMPKERFSAEFPKEGPSILRIQQVVRGDSAAYFCASSPPPGLAGTDTQYFGPGTRLTVL.

This sequence joins TRBV24-1 and TRBJ2-2; D is perhaps TRBD1 (6 bases). The germline CDR1 and CDR2 sequences are KGHDR and SFDVKD. This CDR3 region has 14 residues. V dropped 10 bases and J dropped 3 bases, with 14 bases sitting between them. The CDR3 DNA reads as TGTGCCACGAAAGGGGGTGGTGACACCGGGGAGCTGTTTTTT. It codes for CATKGGGDTGELFF.

This clone was counted a single time. The rearrangement uses TRBV5-1 and TRBJ1-2; no firm D call. The CDR3 consists of 14 residues. Germline loops: CDR1 SGHRS, CDR2 YFSETQ. V lost 0 bases and J 2 bases, leaving 8 bases between the germline ends. CDR3 loop: CASSLGPGNYGYTF. The DNA for the CDR3 is TGCGCCAGCAGCTTGGGCCCGGGGAACTATGGCTACACCTTC. Full variable domain (remainder filled in from reference TRBV5-1 and TRBJ1-2): KAGVTQTPRYLIKTRGQQVTLSCSPISGHRSVSWYQQTPGQGLQFLFEYFSETQRNKGNFPGRFSGRQFSNSRSEMNVSTLELGDSALYLCASSLGPGNYGYTFGSGTRLTVV.

This rearrangement joins TRBV2 to TRBJ1-1; D gene uncertain. CDR1 is SNHLY, CDR2 FYNNEI, per germline. The V gene lost 5 bases and the J gene lost 1 base, with 8 bases spanning the gap. The CDR3 sequence is 13 residues long. DNA for the CDR3: TGTGCCAGCAGTTGGGGAGGGAACACTGAAGCTTTCTTT. It translates to CASSWGGNTEAFF.

The rearrangement uses TRBV5-6 and TRBJ1-5; D not resolved. The V gene lost 0 bases and the J gene lost 7 bases, with 8 bases spanning the gap. The CDR3 spans 13 residues. Germline values: CDR1 SGHDT, CDR2 YYEEEE. The chain's CDR3 is CASSLGSGQPQHF. For the CDR3, the DNA is TGTGCCAGCAGCTTGGGGTCCGGGCAGCCCCAGCATTTT.

Remarks on this clone: An end of the junction differs from the germline gene, which may be a read error. The DNA for the CDR3 is TGTGTCAGCGAGAATGACAGGGGTGCGACTGAAGCTTTCTTT. Residues: CVSENDRGATEAFF. This chain links TRBV5-6 with TRBJ1-1, with TRBD1 identical over 8 bases. Germline V gene lookup returns CDR1 SGHDT and CDR2 YYEEEE. The CDR3 runs 14 residues.

V gene TRBV2 combines with J gene TRBJ1-5; 12 bases fit TRBD1. The ends lost 8 bases at V and 7 bases at J; junction bases unmatched: 6. The CDR3 has 14 residues. Germline V lookup: CDR1 SNHLY, CDR2 FYNNEI. The CDR3 nucleotides read TGTGCCAGCGGGGGACAGGGGGCTGAGCAGCCCCAGCATTTT. Translating gives CASGGQGAEQPQHF.

The V and J genes are TRBV11-3 and TRBJ2-3; 8 bases are shared with TRBD2. After removal of 1 base from V and 4 bases from J, the junction contained 4 bases not matched to a gene. The CDR3 extends over 15 amino acids. From germline, CDR1 is SGHNT and CDR2 YENEEA. CDR3 sequence reads: CASSLGTSPPDTQYF. In DNA form, the CDR3 reads TGTGCCAGCAGCTTAGGGACTAGCCCTCCAGATACGCAGTATTTT.

V and J are TRBV28 and TRBJ1-1; D not certain. Trimming took 5 bases from V and 7 from J, leaving 14 bases between them. In germline, CDR1 is MDHEN, CDR2 SYDVKM. The length of the CDR3 is 13 residues. The CDR3 is CASSPYPNIEAFF. The CDR3 coding sequence is TGTGCCAGCAGTCCCTACCCGAATATTGAAGCTTTCTTT.

This clone has only a few counts. V and J are TRBV19 and TRBJ2-1; 8 bases match TRBD2. After removal of 5 bases from V and 9 bases from J, the junction contained 12 bases not matched to a gene. The CDR3 contains 15 residues. Germline V lookup: CDR1 LNHDA, CDR2 SQIVND (reference sequence). The CDR3 loop reads CASSSLAAGRGEQFF. In DNA form, the CDR3 reads TGTGCCAGTAGTTCACTAGCGGCGGGACGGGGTGAGCAGTTCTTC.

The gene calls are TRBV6-5 and TRBJ2-3; perhaps TRBD1 as D (6 bases). CDR1 and CDR2 (germline): MNHEY, SVGAGI. CDR3 size: 14 residues. Trimming took 10 bases from V and 1 from J, leaving 15 bases between them. CDR3 in amino acids: CATRQAGRTDTQYF. DNA for the CDR3: TGTGCCACCCGACAGGCAGGCCGCACAGATACGCAGTATTTT.

This clone was picked up a small number of times. This chain links TRBV29-1 with TRBJ2-3; D possibly corresponds to TRBD2 (7 bases). V gave up 6 bases and J gave up 3 bases, with 25 bases separating them. CDR1 is SQVTM, CDR2 ANQGSEA, per germline. The CDR3 covers 17 residues. The CDR3 DNA is TGCAGCGTGGGGGGGCCAGGGCTCGATATTCCTACAGATACGCAGTATTTT. It encodes CSVGGPGLDIPTDTQYF.

The V and J genes are TRBV27 and TRBJ2-5; 7 bases agree with TRBD1. Per the germline V gene, CDR1 is MNHEY and CDR2 is SMNVEV (reference sequence). The junction had 4 bases not matched to a gene; V was cut back by 6 bases and J by 3 bases. The CDR3 sequence is 13 residues long. The CDR3 here is CASRRQGKETQYF. The CDR3 bases are TGTGCCAGCAGGCGACAGGGCAAAGAGACCCAGTACTTC.

V and J are TRBV3-1 (or the pseudogene TRBV3-2) and TRBJ1-2; D not certain. Germline V gives CDR1 LGHDT, CDR2 YNNKEL (reference sequence). The CDR3 sequence is 12 residues long. Trimming removed 1 base from V and 7 bases from J, with 7 bases in between. CDR3: CASSQAGGGYTF. The CDR3 DNA reads TGTGCCAGCAGCCAAGCTGGCGGTGGCTACACCTTC.

The rearrangement uses TRBV6-5 and TRBJ1-1, with TRBD1 matching 10 bases. This CDR3 contains 14 residues. The germline gives CDR1 MNHEY, CDR2 SVGAGI. The J segment lost 11 bases and the V segment lost 5 bases, leaving 11 bases of the junction unmatched. The CDR3 DNA is TGTGCCAGCAGTCGAGGGACAGGGGCCGTGTCGGCTTTCTTT. This gives the protein CASSRGTGAVSAFF.

In this sample, this clone turned up once. V is TRBV14 and J is TRBJ1-6; D not resolved. V was trimmed by 1 base and J by 7 bases, leaving 8 bases between them. This CDR3 is 14 amino acids long. Germline V lookup: CDR1 SGHDN, CDR2 FVKESK. The DNA for the CDR3 is TGTGCCAGCAGCCAAGGGACTCCGAATTCACCCCTCCACTTT. Translated, it gives CASSQGTPNSPLHF.

J is TRBJ1-2 and V is TRBV28; D may be TRBD1 (5 bases). The V gene lost 5 bases and the J gene lost 8 bases, with 15 bases spanning the gap. The germline V gene has CDR1 MDHEN and CDR2 SYDVKM. The CDR3 totals 13 residues. This chain's CDR3 is CASSRGPQGGYTF. In DNA, the CDR3 is TGTGCCAGCAGTAGGGGCCCTCAAGGGGGCTACACCTTC.

V gene TRBV2 combines with J gene TRBJ1-1; D gene uncertain. V was shortened by 4 bases and J by 0 bases, with 9 bases between the two germline ends. The length of the CDR3 is 14 residues. The germline CDR1 and CDR2 sequences are SNHLY and FYNNEI. The CDR3 spells CASSVGEMNTEAFF. DNA of the CDR3: TGTGCCAGCAGTGTTGGAGAAATGAACACTGAAGCTTTCTTT.

The rearrangement links TRBV9 to TRBJ2-5, with TRBD2 matching 10 bases. CDR1 SGDLS and CDR2 YYNGEE come from the germline V gene. J lost 4 bases, V lost 4 bases, and 10 bases had no gene match. This CDR3 contains 16 residues. The CDR3 is CASSPSSGGAGETQYF. CDR3 sequence (DNA): TGTGCCAGCAGCCCCTCTAGCGGGGGTGCTGGAGAGACCCAGTACTTC.

Remarks on this clone: This sample includes further DNA sequences coding for the same CDR3. This chain links TRBV9 with TRBJ1-1; D gene uncertain. CDR1 SGDLS and CDR2 YYNGEE come from the germline V gene. The CDR3 extends over 13 amino acids. Trimming removed 0 bases at V and 1 base at J, with 4 bases between. The CDR3 nucleotides read TGTGCCAGCAGCGTAGCAGGGAACACTGAAGCTTTCTTT. It encodes CASSVAGNTEAFF.

The gene calls are TRBV4-3 and TRBJ2-7, with 11 bases fitting TRBD1. The CDR3 has 17 amino acids. CDR1 is LGHNA, CDR2 YSLEER, per germline. J was trimmed by 7 bases and V by 1 base; bases with no gene match: 12. The CDR3 DNA follows: TGCGCCAGCAGCCAAGGGCCACCGGGACAGGGGGATCGGGAGCAGTACTTC. Protein sequence: CASSQGPPGQGDREQYF.

The gene calls are TRBV10-1 and TRBJ1-1, with 10 bases fitting TRBD1. V was clipped by 6 bases and J by 2 bases; unmatched bases: 3. Per the germline V gene, CDR1 is WNHNN and CDR2 is SYGVQD (reference sequence). The CDR3 spans 14 residues. The CDR3 bases are TGCGCCAGCAGAGGGACAGGGGCTAACACTGAAGCTTTCTTT. Translation: CASRGTGANTEAFF.

This clone was observed a few times. The chain combines TRBV19 with TRBJ1-1; D ambiguous. CDR3 length equals 15 residues. Germline CDR1 LNHDA, CDR2 SQIVND (reference sequence). Between the trimmed V and J ends, which lost 5 bases and 0 bases, there was a span of 13 bases. The CDR3 DNA is TGTGCCAGTAGTCTTAGCCCCCGGCTGAACACTGAAGCTTTCTTT. It codes for CASSLSPRLNTEAFF.

This clone has just a few counts. Here the CDR3 DNA reads TGTGCCAGCTCACAGACCGGGACAGGGGTAGCGGAGCCCCAGCATTTT. Protein product: CASSQTGTGVAEPQHF. This chain joins TRBV18 and TRBJ1-5; 10 positions match TRBD1. CDR1 KGHSH and CDR2 LQKENI come from the germline V gene. Trimming at V came to 4 bases and at J to 8 bases, leaving 11 bases not matched to a gene. This CDR3 is 16 amino acids long.